This TCR beta chain originates from a study of regulatory T cells in long-lasting Graves disease. Whole-study context: The term persistent Graves' disease signified upward of 5 years on antithyroid drugs with positive TSH receptor antibodies.

Specified time point: persistent/refractory GD, antithyroid drugs over 5 years with positive TRAb. PBMC RNA served as the TCR library source. Recruitment took place at an endocrinology department in Xi'an, China. The study, taken as a whole, reports: Examination was confined to peripheral blood, excluding thyroid tissue.

The CDR3 covers 14 residues. Germline CDR1 MNHEY, CDR2 SVGEGT. Trimming at V came to 5 bases and at J to 3 bases, leaving 7 bases not matched to a gene. This clonotype was seen ten or more times. Antigen unknown. According to the study, TCR beta libraries were built with iRepertoire HTBI primers and CDR3-region Arm-PCR. TCRdb reanalysed the multiplex PCR reads using MiXCR and keeps one entry per CDR3 protein. The sample has about 430,000 distinct CDR3 sequences; approximately 22% are singletons. The chain links TRBV6-2 or TRBV6-3 to TRBJ2-7, with TRBD1 matching over 7 bases. The receptor's source is a female donor with Graves disease. This specimen consisted of peripheral blood mononuclear cells (PBMCs), obtained when the disease was refractory, from a patient treated with antithyroid drugs. CDR3 in amino acids: CASSETRGFYEQYF. As DNA, the CDR3 is TGTGCCAGCAGTGAAACCAGGGGGTTCTACGAGCAGTACTTC.